One and the same sample provided the 23 T cell receptor beta chains below, sequenced in a study of T cells in Graves' hyperthyroidism and ophthalmopathy. TCR beta CDR3 regions were amplified from RNA transcripts. HTBI primers were used for first-round RT-PCR of the TCR CDR3. TCRdb itself ran the multiplex PCR reads through MiXCR, one entry per CDR3 protein. The repertoire holds some 350,000 distinct CDR3 sequences, with around 15% as singletons. The sequenced material came from blood. The source of these receptors is a woman in her thirties or forties with Graves' ophthalmopathy.

This clonotype was counted only a few times. The chain carries TRBV30 and TRBJ1-2; D possibly corresponds to TRBD1 (5 bases). Germline V lookup: CDR1 GTSNPN, CDR2 SVGIG (reference sequence). The CDR3 consists of 14 residues. V lost 2 bases to trimming and J lost 4 bases, with 14 bases between them. The CDR3 is CAWSRGGIGYGYTF. CDR3 sequence (DNA): TGTGCCTGGAGTAGGGGTGGAATCGGCTATGGCTACACCTTC. The full variable domain, completed using reference TRBV30 and TRBJ1-2, is SQTIHQWPATLVQPVGSPLSLECTVEGTSNPNLYWYRQAAGRGLQLLFYSVGIGQISSEVPQNLSASRPQDRQFILSSKKLLLSDSGFYLCAWSRGGIGYGYTFGSGTRLTVV.

The V gene is TRBV2, the J gene TRBJ2-1; TRBD2 might be the D (7 bases). The CDR3 runs to 15 residues. The V gene's germline CDR1 is SNHLY and CDR2 FYNNEI. The V end was cut by 5 bases, the J end by 7 bases, with 18 bases between. CDR3 residues: CASSPPSGGQNEQFF. DNA for the CDR3: TGTGCCAGCAGTCCACCCTCGGGGGGCCAAAATGAGCAGTTCTTC.

This clonotype was observed many times. The chain is built from TRBV2 and TRBJ2-5; D is undetermined. Trimming removed 8 bases at V and 5 bases at J, with 12 bases between. The germline V gene has CDR1 SNHLY and CDR2 FYNNEI. The CDR3 runs 12 residues. CDR3 loop: CASGPGEETQYF. The CDR3 nucleotides read TGTGCCAGCGGGCCAGGAGAGGAGACCCAGTACTTC. The complete variable domain, with remaining parts taken from reference TRBV2 and TRBJ2-5, reads EPEVTQTPSHQVTQMGQEVILRCVPISNHLYFYWYRQILGQKVEFLVSFYNNEISEKSEIFDDQFSVERPDGSNFTLKIRSTKLEDSAMYFCASGPGEETQYFGPGTRLLVL.

This clonotype appeared many times. This sequence joins TRBV3-1 and TRBJ1-1, with D perhaps TRBD1 (5 bases). Deletions cut 4 bases from V and 1 base from J, with 13 bases between. The V gene's germline CDR1 is LGHDT and CDR2 YNNKEL (reference sequence). This CDR3 region has 15 residues. As DNA, the CDR3 is TGTGCCAGCAGCCCGGGGCAGGGAGCGAACACTGAAGCTTTCTTT. It is translated as CASSPGQGANTEAFF.

The rearrangement links TRBV29-1 to TRBJ1-2; 8 bases agree with TRBD1. The CDR3 extends over 13 amino acids. Germline values: CDR1 SQVTM, CDR2 ANQGSEA. J lost 2 bases, V lost 7 bases, and 6 bases had no gene match. Here the CDR3 reads CSARTGQNYGYTF. DNA of the CDR3: TGCAGCGCGCGGACAGGGCAAAACTATGGCTACACCTTC.

The chain carries TRBV20-1 and TRBJ2-3, with a weak D call TRBD1 (6 bases). This CDR3 is 14 amino acids long. From germline, CDR1 is DFQATT and CDR2 SNEGSKA (reference sequence). The germline V and J ends were trimmed by 0 bases and 14 bases, with 21 bases remaining between them. CDR3 in amino acids: CSARDLSPGAHGYF. In DNA form, the CDR3 reads TGCAGTGCTAGAGACCTATCTCCAGGGGCCCATGGGTATTTT.

The chain employs TRBV7-2 and TRBJ2-2; 11 bases align to TRBD2. The CDR3 totals 17 residues. J was trimmed by 2 bases and V by 1 base; bases with no gene match: 3. Germline assignment: CDR1 SGHTA and CDR2 FQGNSA. The CDR3 loop is CASSLVGLAANTGELFF. In DNA form, the CDR3 reads TGTGCCAGCAGCTTAGTGGGACTAGCGGCCAACACCGGGGAGCTGTTTTTT.

This clonotype was found many times. V and J are TRBV2 and TRBJ1-4, with unresolved D. Germline V gives CDR1 SNHLY, CDR2 FYNNEI. This CDR3 is 13 amino acids long. Trimming removed 6 bases at V and 8 bases at J, with 13 bases between. This CDR3 is CASSRNEREKLFF. In DNA, the CDR3 is TGTGCCAGCAGCCGAAATGAGAGAGAAAAACTGTTTTTT. The full variable domain, in which reference TRBV2 and TRBJ1-4 provide the parts outside the CDR3, is EPEVTQTPSHQVTQMGQEVILRCVPISNHLYFYWYRQILGQKVEFLVSFYNNEISEKSEIFDDQFSVERPDGSNFTLKIRSTKLEDSAMYFCASSRNEREKLFFGSGTQLSVL.

This clonotype was picked up many times. The chain recombines TRBV2 with TRBJ2-3, with D possibly matching TRBD1 (6 bases). The CDR3 runs 17 residues. The ends were cut back, 0 bases at V and 1 base at J, with 14 bases in the middle. Germline V CDR1 and CDR2: SNHLY, FYNNEI. CDR3 sequence (DNA): TGTGCCAGCAGTGAAGCAGGGGGAGCCTGGGGCACAGATACGCAGTATTTT. This encodes CASSEAGGAWGTDTQYF.

This clonotype showed up many times. V is TRBV10-2 and J is TRBJ1-2; weak D call: TRBD1 (5 bases). The CDR3 spans 15 residues. Germline CDR1 WSHSY, CDR2 SAAADI. The ends were cut back, 4 bases at V and 1 base at J, with 13 bases in the middle. The CDR3 loop is CASSGEGEGNYGYTF. For the CDR3, the DNA is TGCGCCAGCAGTGGGGAAGGGGAGGGTAACTATGGCTACACCTTC.

This clonotype was detected many times. The V call is TRBV11-2, the J call TRBJ2-5; D perhaps matches TRBD2 (6 bases). The CDR3 contains 14 residues. V was pared by 2 bases and J by 5 bases, with 12 bases between. In germline, CDR1 is SGHAT, CDR2 FQNNGV. The CDR3 DNA reads as TGTGCCAGCAGCTTAATGGAGGGATGGGAGACCCAGTACTTC. This sequence encodes CASSLMEGWETQYF.

In this sample, this clonotype turned up many times. CDR3 protein: CASSFRLESYGYTF. CDR3 coding DNA: TGTGCCAGCAGCTTCAGGCTAGAGAGCTATGGCTACACCTTC. The rearrangement joins TRBV13 to TRBJ1-2; D not certain. CDR1 and CDR2 from the germline V gene are PRHDT and FYEKMQ (reference sequence). Trimming removed 3 bases from V and 4 bases from J, with 12 bases in between. The CDR3 has 14 amino acids.

The rearrangement uses TRBV7-9 and TRBJ2-3; D not certain. Per the germline V gene, CDR1 is SEHNR and CDR2 is FQNEAQ (reference sequence). The CDR3 is made up of 11 amino acids. CDR3 in DNA: TGTGGAATGGGCAGCACAGATACGCAGTATTTT. Its translation is CGMGSTDTQYF.

In this sample, this clonotype turned up many times. V and J are TRBV3-1 and TRBJ2-3; possible D gene TRBD2, 6 bases. Germline loops: CDR1 LGHDT, CDR2 YNNKEL (reference sequence). V gave up 10 bases and J gave up 0 bases, with 14 bases separating them. The CDR3 loop spans 14 amino acids. The CDR3 protein is CATSEGFSTDTQYF. In DNA, the CDR3 is TGTGCCACCTCGGAGGGGTTCAGCACAGATACGCAGTATTTT.

The sample holds many counts of this clonotype. The chain carries TRBV3-1 and TRBJ1-1; unclear D gene. This CDR3 spans 11 amino acids. The V and J ends lost 5 bases and 6 bases respectively, with 7 bases between them. In germline, CDR1 is LGHDT, CDR2 YNNKEL (reference sequence). The CDR3 nucleotides read TGTGCCAGCAGCGGACGCGCTGAAGCTTTCTTT. This sequence encodes CASSGRAEAFF.

This clonotype was observed at least ten times. CDR3 amino acids: CASSLLQDTYEQYF. The CDR3 DNA is TGTGCCAGCAGCTTGCTGCAGGATACCTACGAGCAGTACTTC. The chain is built from TRBV5-8 and TRBJ2-7; D gene ambiguous. The CDR3 spans 14 residues. Trimming cost V 1 base and J 2 bases, with 10 bases left between them. Germline V CDR1 and CDR2: SGHTS, YDEGEE.

In its sample, this clonotype was seen many times. This chain joins TRBV19 and TRBJ2-2; TRBD2 matches at 11 bases. In germline, CDR1 is LNHDA, CDR2 SQIVND (reference sequence). With V trimmed by 7 bases and J by 6 bases, 7 bases remained unmatched. The CDR3 covers 15 residues. CDR3 sequence: CASTLGTSGSGELFF. The CDR3 nucleotides read TGTGCCAGTACCCTAGGGACTAGCGGTTCCGGGGAGCTGTTTTTT.

The J gene is TRBJ1-2, the V gene TRBV5-5; 7 bases are shared with TRBD1. Per the germline V gene, CDR1 is SGHKS and CDR2 is YYEKEE (reference sequence). V shed 2 bases and J 4 bases; nucleotides not matched to a gene: 8. The CDR3 loop spans 15 amino acids. The CDR3 region is CASSLGWDRIYGYTF. CDR3 in DNA: TGTGCCAGCAGCTTAGGGTGGGACAGAATCTATGGCTACACCTTC. Using reference TRBV5-5 and TRBJ1-2 for the parts outside the CDR3, the full variable domain is DAGVTQSPTHLIKTRGQQVTLRCSPISGHKSVSWYQQVLGQGPQFIFQYYEKEERGRGNFPDRFSARQFPNYSSELNVNALLLGDSALYLCASSLGWDRIYGYTFGSGTRLTVV.

The sample holds many counts of this clonotype. J is TRBJ1-5 and V is TRBV4-1; TRBD1 matches 9 bases. In germline, CDR1 is MGHRA, CDR2 YSYEKL. The CDR3 length is 15 residues. The junction had 5 bases not matched to a gene; V was cut back by 4 bases and J by 4 bases. The CDR3, as DNA: TGCGCCAGCAGCCCGCAGGGACAGGGTAATCAGCCCCAGCATTTT. Residues: CASSPQGQGNQPQHF.

This clonotype was recorded a few times. This sequence joins TRBV6-1 and TRBJ1-2, with 7 bases aligning to TRBD1. CDR1 is MNHNS, CDR2 SASEGT, per germline. The CDR3 is made up of 13 amino acids. The trim removed 4 bases at V and 7 bases at J, leaving 6 bases unmatched. CDR3 protein: CASSVKGAGGYTF. DNA for the CDR3: TGTGCCAGCAGTGTAAAGGGGGCGGGTGGCTACACCTTC.

V and J are TRBV12-3 or TRBV12-4 and TRBJ2-3; 9 positions match TRBD2. This CDR3 is built from 16 residues. J was trimmed by 0 bases and V by 5 bases; bases with no gene match: 6. The CDR3 DNA sequence: TGTGCCAGCAGTCGACGCACTAGCGGGAGCACAGATACGCAGTATTTT. This sequence encodes CASSRRTSGSTDTQYF.

This clonotype was detected many times. CDR3 nucleotides: TGTGCCAGCAGCACTAAAGGACCGTTCCAGCCCCAGCATTTT. Translated: CASSTKGPFQPQHF. The genes are TRBV12-3 or TRBV12-4 and TRBJ1-5; D remains unclear. The V end was cut by 6 bases, the J end by 7 bases, with 16 bases between. This CDR3 has 14 residues.

The chain joins TRBV4-1 to TRBJ2-1; tentative D call: TRBD1 (5 bases). Germline V gives CDR1 MGHRA, CDR2 YSYEKL. The CDR3 is made up of 16 amino acids. Trimming took off 4 bases at V and 3 bases at J, with 16 bases between the two ends. CDR3 in amino acids: CASSPDVRQFYNEQFF. The CDR3 DNA reads TGCGCCAGCAGCCCCGACGTGAGACAGTTCTACAATGAGCAGTTCTTC.